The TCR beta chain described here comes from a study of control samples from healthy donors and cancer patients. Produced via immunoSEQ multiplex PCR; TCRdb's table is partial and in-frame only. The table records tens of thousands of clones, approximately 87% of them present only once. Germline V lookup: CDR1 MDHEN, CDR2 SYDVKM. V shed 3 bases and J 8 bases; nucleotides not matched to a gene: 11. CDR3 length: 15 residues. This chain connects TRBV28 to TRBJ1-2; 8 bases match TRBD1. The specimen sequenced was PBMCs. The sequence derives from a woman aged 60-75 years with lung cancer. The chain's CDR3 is CASSLATGGIGGYTF. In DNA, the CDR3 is TGTGCCAGCAGTTTGGCCACAGGGGGAATAGGAGGCTACACCTTC.